This is a list of T cell receptor beta chains from one sample in a study of response to subunit inactivated influenza vaccine. TCRdb reprocessed the RT-PCR reads via MiXCR and lists one record per CDR3 protein. This table has fewer than 700,000 distinct CDR3 sequences, about an eighth appearing once. Sequenced here: PBMCs from blood, sampled 45 days after vaccination. The receptors were gathered from a man between 50 and 59 years old who received an inactivated influenza vaccine. The CDR3 runs from the conserved cysteine through the conserved F or W. Fields, in order: clone size, V gene, J gene, D gene, CDR3 DNA, CDR3 protein. The D gene is left open where the match is weak. Not every row has a clone size; where given, it reads once, few, many or a size class.

clone size: few
V gene: TRBV7-9
J gene: TRBJ1-1
D gene: TRBD1
CDR3 DNA: TGTGCCAGCAGCTCCCCGGAGACAGGGGACACTGAAGCTTTCTTT
CDR3 protein: CASSSPETGDTEAFF

clone size: .
V gene: TRBV19
J gene: TRBJ1-1
D gene: .
CDR3 DNA: TGTGCCAGTCGACCTTCCGGTGGCAGGGCGAACACTGAAGCTTTCTTT
CDR3 protein: CASRPSGGRANTEAFF

clone size: many
V gene: TRBV29-1
J gene: TRBJ2-5
D gene: .
CDR3 DNA: TGCAGCGTTGAAGGGGGACATTCCCAAGAGACCCAGTACTTC
CDR3 protein: CSVEGGHSQETQYF

clone size: .
V gene: TRBV18
J gene: TRBJ2-7
D gene: TRBD2
CDR3 DNA: TGTGCCAGCTCACCATTGAGTCCTAGCGGAACTTACGAGCAGTACTTC
CDR3 protein: CASSPLSPSGTYEQYF

clone size: .
V gene: TRBV14
J gene: TRBJ2-7
D gene: TRBD2
CDR3 DNA: TGTGCCAGCAGCCTAACGGGAGGGAATCGGTACGAGCAGTACTTC
CDR3 protein: CASSLTGGNRYEQYF

clone size: few
V gene: TRBV19
J gene: TRBJ1-2
D gene: .
CDR3 DNA: TGTGCCAGTAGTCGATCATCTCCAGAGGGCTACACCTTC
CDR3 protein: CASSRSSPEGYTF

clone size: few
V gene: TRBV20-1
J gene: TRBJ2-2
D gene: .
CDR3 DNA: TGCAGTGCTATTCTCACTGACACCGGGGAGCTGTTTTTT
CDR3 protein: CSAILTDTGELFF

clone size: .
V gene: TRBV29-1
J gene: TRBJ2-1
D gene: .
CDR3 DNA: TGCAGCGTTGAAGATCGGCTATCAACTTACAATGAGCAGTTCTTC
CDR3 protein: CSVEDRLSTYNEQFF

clone size: .
V gene: TRBV20-1
J gene: TRBJ2-3
D gene: .
CDR3 DNA: TGCAGTGGGGAGGGGACATCATCTAGCACAGATACGCAGTATTTT
CDR3 protein: CSGEGTSSSTDTQYF

clone size: .
V gene: TRBV12-3/TRBV12-4
J gene: TRBJ1-4
D gene: TRBD1
CDR3 DNA: TGTGCCAGCAGTTTAGCCCAGGGGGCGCCACATTGGGCTAATGAAAAACTGTTTTTT
CDR3 protein: CASSLAQGAPHWANEKLFF

clone size: .
V gene: TRBV7-2
J gene: TRBJ2-1
D gene: .
CDR3 DNA: TGTGCCAGCAGCTTAAGGACGACCCGGACCGGATATAAGCAGTTCTTC
CDR3 protein: CASSLRTTRTGYKQFF

clone size: few
V gene: TRBV20-1
J gene: TRBJ2-7
D gene: .
CDR3 DNA: TGCAGTGCTTGGGCGGGATACTCCTACGAGCAGTACTTC
CDR3 protein: CSAWAGYSYEQYF

clone size: many
V gene: TRBV12-3/TRBV12-4
J gene: TRBJ2-1
D gene: TRBD1
CDR3 DNA: TGTGCCAGCACCCGGACAGGGGGCGAGTCGGGTGAGCAGTTCTTC
CDR3 protein: CASTRTGGESGEQFF

clone size: few
V gene: TRBV6-1
J gene: TRBJ2-3
D gene: TRBD1
CDR3 DNA: TGTGCCAGCAGACGGACAGGGGGCACGGGAGATACGCAGTATTTT
CDR3 protein: CASRRTGGTGDTQYF

clone size: few
V gene: TRBV28
J gene: TRBJ2-1
D gene: TRBD1
CDR3 DNA: TGTGCCAGCAGTCCCAGGACAGGGTTTTACAATGAGCAGTTCTTC
CDR3 protein: CASSPRTGFYNEQFF

clone size: many
V gene: TRBV4-3
J gene: TRBJ2-7
D gene: .
CDR3 DNA: TGCGCCAGCAGCCAACGTTCCGGTGGCGAGCAGTACTTC
CDR3 protein: CASSQRSGGEQYF

clone size: .
V gene: TRBV6-2/TRBV6-3
J gene: TRBJ2-1
D gene: TRBD2
CDR3 DNA: TGTGCCAGCACCCTGGGGGCTAGCGGGGGGTACAATGAGCAGTTCTTC
CDR3 protein: CASTLGASGGYNEQFF